The source of this TCR beta chain is a study of blood T cell repertoires in COVID-19. The method was immunoSEQ multiplex PCR; TCRdb's version includes in-frame clones alone and lacks a portion of them. The data hold some 300,000 clones, with nearly 90% observed a single time. V trimming: 5 bases; J trimming: 4 bases; junction bases outside the gene matches: 3. Germline V gives CDR1 MNHEY, CDR2 SMNVEV (reference sequence). The CDR3 spans 15 residues. This study enrolled people aged 18 to 89 from around 26 US geographic areas. Sequenced material: PBMCs or T cells enriched from blood (not recorded which). The source is a woman aged 50 to 60 who had been exposed to COVID-19. The chain recombines TRBV27 with TRBJ2-1; 12 positions match TRBD1. CDR3 DNA: TGTGCCAGCAGTGGGACAGGGGGCTATTACAATGAGCAGTTCTTC. Its protein product is CASSGTGGYYNEQFF.